The entry below gives a single T cell receptor (beta chain) sequence along with its context. The length of the CDR3 is 12 residues. Trimming took 0 bases from V and 9 from J, leaving 7 bases between them. Per the germline V gene, CDR1 is SGHNT and CDR2 is YYREEE (reference sequence). The record originates from a study of shared clonotypes between healthy human individuals. Sequenced by immunoSEQ multiplex PCR; TCRdb stores in-frame clones only, minus some. The table includes millions of clones, 85% to 95% detected once. Material: naive CD4+ T cells sorted from blood. Subset of the sample: CD45RA+ positively selected. The TCR was taken from a man aged 18 to 29 in good health. This sequence joins TRBV5-4 and TRBJ2-1; no definite D call. The CDR3, as DNA: TGTGCCAGCAGCTTGGTCAGTACTGAGCAGTTCTTC. Its translation is CASSLVSTEQFF.